This TCR beta chain stems from a study of shared clonotypes between healthy human individuals. The CDR3 is 14 residues long. Germline CDR1 reads SGHRS; CDR2 reads YFSETQ. Trimming took 2 bases from V and 7 from J, leaving 15 bases between them. Only in-frame clones appear in the TCRdb table, and some are missing; sequencing was by immunoSEQ multiplex PCR. The sample holds some 2.3 million clones, approximately 93% seen once. The receptor comes from a man younger than 35 in good health. Some clones in this sample may be carry-over from other donors' samples. The sequenced sample consisted of naive CD4+ T cells from PBMCs. Stated subset: CD45RA+ positively selected. J is TRBJ2-5 and V is TRBV5-1, with D unresolved. The CDR3 DNA follows: TGCGCCAGCAGCTTCGATGGACCCGCTTGGACCCAGTACTTC. This codes for CASSFDGPAWTQYF. The full variable domain, its missing parts supplied by reference TRBV5-1 and TRBJ2-5, is KAGVTQTPRYLIKTRGQQVTLSCSPISGHRSVSWYQQTPGQGLQFLFEYFSETQRNKGNFPGRFSGRQFSNSRSEMNVSTLELGDSALYLCASSFDGPAWTQYFGPGTRLLVL.